This TCR beta chain appears in the sequencing data of a study of T cells after yellow fever vaccination. In the study overall: The SMART-Seq v4 Ultra Low Input method served to prepare the low-cell-number fractions.

TCRdb itself ran the 5' RACE reads through MiXCR, one entry per CDR3 protein. The top ten hold over 0.65% of the sample, which has about 240,000 distinct CDR3 sequences, 6.5% to 8.5% seen once. The germline CDR1 and CDR2 sequences are DFQATT and SNEGSKA (reference sequence). CDR3 length: 15 residues. General study findings and limits: Any FACS-sorted repertoire could hold abundant clonotypes that contaminate it from the bulk population. It was a small share of clonotypes that appeared in both CD4 and CD8 compartments. Reappearance after the booster was seen for most primary-vaccination clones, at 96% CD4 and 70% to 90% CD8.

Details on this clonotype: Antigen: not known.

The chain links TRBV20-1 to TRBJ2-5, with D possibly TRBD1 on 5 matching bases. This sequence originates from a young man who received the YFV17D yellow fever vaccine. Sequenced material: CD4+ T cells sorted from PBMCs, taken 15 days after the yellow fever booster vaccination. The CDR3 DNA reads TGCAGGGGCCAGGCTCCAGGGTGGAGACAAGAGACCCAGTACTTC. Translation: CRGQAPGWRQETQYF.